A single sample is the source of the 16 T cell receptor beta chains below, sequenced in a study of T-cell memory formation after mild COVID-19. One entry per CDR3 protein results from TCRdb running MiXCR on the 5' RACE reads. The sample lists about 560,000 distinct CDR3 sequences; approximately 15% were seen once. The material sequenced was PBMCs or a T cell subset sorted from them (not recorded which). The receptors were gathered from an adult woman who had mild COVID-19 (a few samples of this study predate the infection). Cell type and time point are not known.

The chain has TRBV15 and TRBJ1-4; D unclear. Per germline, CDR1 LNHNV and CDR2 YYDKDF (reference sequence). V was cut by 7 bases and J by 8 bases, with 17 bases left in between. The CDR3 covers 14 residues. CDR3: CATTNEEAGEKLFF. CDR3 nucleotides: TGTGCCACCACCAACGAGGAGGCGGGGGAAAAACTGTTTTTT.

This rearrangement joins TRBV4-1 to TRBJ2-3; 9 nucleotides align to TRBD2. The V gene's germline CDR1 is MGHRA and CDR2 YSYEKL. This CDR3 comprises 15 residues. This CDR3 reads CACGAGGRGTDTQYF. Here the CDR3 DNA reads TGCGCGTGTGGAGCGGGGGGCCGAGGCACAGATACGCAGTATTTT.

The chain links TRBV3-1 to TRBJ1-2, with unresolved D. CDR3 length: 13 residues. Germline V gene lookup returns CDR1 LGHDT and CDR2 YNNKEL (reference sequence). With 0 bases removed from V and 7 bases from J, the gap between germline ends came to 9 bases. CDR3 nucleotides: TGTGCCAGCAGCCAAGAGGGTTGGAGTGGCTACACCTTC. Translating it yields CASSQEGWSGYTF.

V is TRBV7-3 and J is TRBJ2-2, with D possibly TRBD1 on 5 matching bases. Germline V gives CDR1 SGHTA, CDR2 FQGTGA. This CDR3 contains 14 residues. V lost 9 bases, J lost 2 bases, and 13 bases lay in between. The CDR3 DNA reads TGTGCCAGTACTCGAGACAGAAACACCGGGGAGCTGTTTTTT. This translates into CASTRDRNTGELFF.

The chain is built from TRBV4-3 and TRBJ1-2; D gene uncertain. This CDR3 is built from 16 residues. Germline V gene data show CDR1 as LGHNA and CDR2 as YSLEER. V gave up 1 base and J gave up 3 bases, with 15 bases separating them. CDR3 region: CASSQGRGWVDYGYTF. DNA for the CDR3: TGCGCCAGCAGCCAAGGGCGGGGATGGGTCGACTATGGCTACACCTTC.

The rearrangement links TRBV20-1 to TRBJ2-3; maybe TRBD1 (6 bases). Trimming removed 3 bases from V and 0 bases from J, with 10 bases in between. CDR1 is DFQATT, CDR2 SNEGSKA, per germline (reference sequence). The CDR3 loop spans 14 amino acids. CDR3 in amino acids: CSASRGHSTDTQYF. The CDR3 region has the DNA TGCAGTGCTAGTCGGGGACACAGCACAGATACGCAGTATTTT.

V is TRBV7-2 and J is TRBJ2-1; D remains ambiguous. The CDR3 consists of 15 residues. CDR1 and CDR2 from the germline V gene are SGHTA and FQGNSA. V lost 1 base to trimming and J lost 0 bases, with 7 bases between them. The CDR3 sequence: CASSLVLASYNEQFF. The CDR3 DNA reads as TGTGCCAGCAGCTTAGTTCTCGCCTCCTACAATGAGCAGTTCTTC.

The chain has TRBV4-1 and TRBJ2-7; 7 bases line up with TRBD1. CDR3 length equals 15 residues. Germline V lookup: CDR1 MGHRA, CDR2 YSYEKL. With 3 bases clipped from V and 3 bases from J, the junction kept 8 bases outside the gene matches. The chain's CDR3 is CASSQNRDSHYEQYF. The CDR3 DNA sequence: TGCGCCAGCAGCCAGAACCGGGACAGCCACTACGAGCAGTACTTC.

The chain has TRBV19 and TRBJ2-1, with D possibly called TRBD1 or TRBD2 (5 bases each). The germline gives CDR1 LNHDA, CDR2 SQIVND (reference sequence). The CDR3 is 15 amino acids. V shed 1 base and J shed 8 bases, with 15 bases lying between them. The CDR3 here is CASSIGPGQVYEQFF. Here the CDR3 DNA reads TGTGCCAGTAGTATAGGTCCGGGGCAGGTCTATGAGCAGTTCTTC.

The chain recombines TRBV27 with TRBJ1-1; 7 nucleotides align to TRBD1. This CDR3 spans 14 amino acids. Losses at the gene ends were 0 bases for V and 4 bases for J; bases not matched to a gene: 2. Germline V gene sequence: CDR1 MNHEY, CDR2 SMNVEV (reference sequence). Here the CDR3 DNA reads TGTGCCAGCAGTTTATCCTCAGGGGGCACTGAAGCTTTCTTT. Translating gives CASSLSSGGTEAFF.

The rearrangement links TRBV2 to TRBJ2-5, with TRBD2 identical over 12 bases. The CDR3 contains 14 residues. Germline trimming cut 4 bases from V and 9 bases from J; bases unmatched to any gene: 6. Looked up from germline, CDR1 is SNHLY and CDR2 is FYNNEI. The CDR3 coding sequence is TGTGCCAGCAGTGGAAGACTAGCGGGGGATCCCCAGTACTTC. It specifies CASSGRLAGDPQYF. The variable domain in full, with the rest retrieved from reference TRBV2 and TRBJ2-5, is EPEVTQTPSHQVTQMGQEVILRCVPISNHLYFYWYRQILGQKVEFLVSFYNNEISEKSEIFDDQFSVERPDGSNFTLKIRSTKLEDSAMYFCASSGRLAGDPQYFGPGTRLLVL.

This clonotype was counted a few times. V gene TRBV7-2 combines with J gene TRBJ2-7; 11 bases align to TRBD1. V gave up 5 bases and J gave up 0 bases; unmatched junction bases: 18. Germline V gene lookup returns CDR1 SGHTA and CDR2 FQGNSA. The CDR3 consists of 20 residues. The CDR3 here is CASSDSGSFIGTGGSYEQYF. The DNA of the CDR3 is TGTGCCAGCAGCGATAGCGGCAGCTTCATCGGGACAGGGGGCTCCTACGAGCAGTACTTC.

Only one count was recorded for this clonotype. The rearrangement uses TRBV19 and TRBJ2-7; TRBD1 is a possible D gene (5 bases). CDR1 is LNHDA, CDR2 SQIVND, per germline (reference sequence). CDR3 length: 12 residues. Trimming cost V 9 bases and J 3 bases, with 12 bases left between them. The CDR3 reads CASGFDSYEQYF. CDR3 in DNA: TGTGCCAGCGGATTCGACAGCTACGAGCAGTACTTC.

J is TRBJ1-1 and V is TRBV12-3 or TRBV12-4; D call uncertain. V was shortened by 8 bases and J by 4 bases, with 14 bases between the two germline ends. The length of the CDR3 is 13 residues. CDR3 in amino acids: CASRREGGTEAFF. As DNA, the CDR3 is TGTGCCAGCCGGCGGGAGGGCGGCACTGAAGCTTTCTTT.

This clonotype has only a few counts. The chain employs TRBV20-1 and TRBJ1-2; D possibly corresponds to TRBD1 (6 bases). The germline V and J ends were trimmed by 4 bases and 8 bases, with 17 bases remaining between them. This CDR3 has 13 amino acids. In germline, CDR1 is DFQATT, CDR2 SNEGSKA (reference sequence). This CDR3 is CSAKQGGQGGYTF. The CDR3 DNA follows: TGCAGTGCTAAACAGGGAGGTCAAGGGGGCTACACCTTC.

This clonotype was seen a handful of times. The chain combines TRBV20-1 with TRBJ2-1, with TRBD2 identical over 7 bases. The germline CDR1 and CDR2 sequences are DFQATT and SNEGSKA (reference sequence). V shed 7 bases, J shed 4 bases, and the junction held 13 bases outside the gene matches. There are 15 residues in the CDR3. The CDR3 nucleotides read TGCAGTGGGAGCAGCGTGGCTAGCGGTTACAATGAGCAGTTCTTC. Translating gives CSGSSVASGYNEQFF.